This T cell receptor beta chain came from a study of blood T cell repertoires in COVID-19. Clones were sequenced by immunoSEQ multiplex PCR, and TCRdb holds only the in-frame ones, with some missing. Altogether approximately 240,000 clones are present, 80% to 85% being singletons, with the ten largest covering 2% to 2.5%. Germline V gene data show CDR1 as SGDLS and CDR2 as YYNGEE. The CDR3 runs 15 residues. J was trimmed by 1 base and V by 7 bases; bases with no gene match: 5. The V and J genes are TRBV9 and TRBJ2-3; 11 nucleotides agree with TRBD1. Input material: peripheral blood. The sequence came from a woman aged 55 to 70 with acute or convalescent COVID-19. CDR3 nucleotides: TGTGCCAGCGGACAGGGGGCGCGAGGCACAGATACGCAGTATTTT. It codes for CASGQGARGTDTQYF.